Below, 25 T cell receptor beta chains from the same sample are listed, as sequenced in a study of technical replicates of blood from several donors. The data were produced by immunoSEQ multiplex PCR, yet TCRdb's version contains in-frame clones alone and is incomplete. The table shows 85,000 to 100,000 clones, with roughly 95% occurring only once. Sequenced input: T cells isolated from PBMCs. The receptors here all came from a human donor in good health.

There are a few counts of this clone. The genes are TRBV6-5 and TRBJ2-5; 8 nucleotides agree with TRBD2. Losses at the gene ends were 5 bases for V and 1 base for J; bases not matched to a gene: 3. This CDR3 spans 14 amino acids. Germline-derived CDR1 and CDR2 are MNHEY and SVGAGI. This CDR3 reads CASSPSGGQETQYF. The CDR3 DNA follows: TGTGCCAGCAGTCCAAGCGGGGGCCAAGAGACCCAGTACTTC.

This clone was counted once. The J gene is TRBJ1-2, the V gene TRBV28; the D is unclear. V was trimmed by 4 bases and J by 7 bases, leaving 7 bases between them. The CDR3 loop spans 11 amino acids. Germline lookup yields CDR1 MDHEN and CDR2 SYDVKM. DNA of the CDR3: TGTGCCAGCAGTTATGGCGGTGGCTACACCTTC. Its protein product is CASSYGGGYTF.

CDR3 DNA: TGTGCCAGCAGCTTAACCCGAGGGAACACCGGGGAGCTGTTTTTT. Translating gives CASSLTRGNTGELFF. J is TRBJ2-2 and V is TRBV7-6, with D uncertain. V was pared by 2 bases and J by 1 base, with 8 bases between. Looked up from germline, CDR1 is SGHVS and CDR2 is FNYEAQ. The CDR3 is 15 residues long. Full variable domain (rest looked up from reference TRBV7-6 and TRBJ2-2): GAGVSQSPRYKVTKRGQDVALRCDPISGHVSLYWYRQALGQGPEFLTYFNYEAQQDKSGLPNDRFSAERPEGSISTLTIQRTEQRDSAMYRCASSLTRGNTGELFFGEGSRLTVL.

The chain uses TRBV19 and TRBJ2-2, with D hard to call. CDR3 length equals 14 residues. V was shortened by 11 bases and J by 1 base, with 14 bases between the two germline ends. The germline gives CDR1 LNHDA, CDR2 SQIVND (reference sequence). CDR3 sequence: CASQARLNTGELFF. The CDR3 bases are TGTGCCTCCCAGGCCAGGTTGAACACCGGGGAGCTGTTTTTT.

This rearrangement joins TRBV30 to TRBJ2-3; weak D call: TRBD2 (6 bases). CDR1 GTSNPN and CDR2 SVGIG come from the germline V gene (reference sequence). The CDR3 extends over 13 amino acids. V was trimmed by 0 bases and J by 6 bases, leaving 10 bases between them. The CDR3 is CAWSVSGADTQYF. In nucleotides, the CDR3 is TGTGCCTGGAGTGTATCGGGAGCGGATACGCAGTATTTT.

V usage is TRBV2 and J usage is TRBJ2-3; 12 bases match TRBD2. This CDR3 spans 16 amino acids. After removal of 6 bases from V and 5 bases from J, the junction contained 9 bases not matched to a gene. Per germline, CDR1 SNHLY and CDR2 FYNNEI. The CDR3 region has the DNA TGTGCCAGCAGCGCTTCTAGCGGGAGGGTAGTAGATACGCAGTATTTT. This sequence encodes CASSASSGRVVDTQYF.

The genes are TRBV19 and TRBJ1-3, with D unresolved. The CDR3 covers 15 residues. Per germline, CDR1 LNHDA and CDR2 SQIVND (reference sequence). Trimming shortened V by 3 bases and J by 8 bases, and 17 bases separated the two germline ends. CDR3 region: CASSISTDFYYTIYF. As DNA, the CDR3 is TGTGCCAGTAGTATCTCGACGGACTTTTATTACACCATATATTTT.

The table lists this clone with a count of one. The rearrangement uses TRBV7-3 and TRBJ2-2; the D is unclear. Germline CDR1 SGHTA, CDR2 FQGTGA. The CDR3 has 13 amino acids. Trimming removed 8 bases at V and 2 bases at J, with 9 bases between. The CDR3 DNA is TGTGCCAGCTCCCTAGGAAACACCGGGGAGCTGTTTTTT. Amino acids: CASSLGNTGELFF.

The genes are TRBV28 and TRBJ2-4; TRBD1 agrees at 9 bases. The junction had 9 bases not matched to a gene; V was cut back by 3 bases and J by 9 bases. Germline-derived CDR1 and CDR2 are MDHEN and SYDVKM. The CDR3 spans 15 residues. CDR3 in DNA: TGTGCCAGCAGTTTCTTCAAGACAGGGGGGGGCATTCAGTACTTC. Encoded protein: CASSFFKTGGGIQYF.

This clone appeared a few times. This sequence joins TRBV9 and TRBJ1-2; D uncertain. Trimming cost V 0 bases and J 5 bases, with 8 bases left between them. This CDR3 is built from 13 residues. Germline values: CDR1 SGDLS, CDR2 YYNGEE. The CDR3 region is CASSVERGYGYTF. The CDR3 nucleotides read TGTGCCAGCAGCGTAGAACGAGGGTATGGCTACACCTTC.

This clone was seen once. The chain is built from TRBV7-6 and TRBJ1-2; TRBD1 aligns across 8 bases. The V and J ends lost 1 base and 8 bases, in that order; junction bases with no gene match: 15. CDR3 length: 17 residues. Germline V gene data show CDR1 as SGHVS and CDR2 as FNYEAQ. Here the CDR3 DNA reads TGTGCCAGCAGCTTAGTCGGATATTCGACAGGGGAAGTCGGCTACACCTTC. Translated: CASSLVGYSTGEVGYTF.

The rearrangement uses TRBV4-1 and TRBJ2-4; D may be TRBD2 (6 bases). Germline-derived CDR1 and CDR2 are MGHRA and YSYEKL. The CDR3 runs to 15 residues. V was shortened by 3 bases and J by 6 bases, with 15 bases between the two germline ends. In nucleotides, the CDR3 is TGCGCCAGCAGCCAGGGGGGTAGTTACCGAAACATTCAGTACTTC. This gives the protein CASSQGGSYRNIQYF.

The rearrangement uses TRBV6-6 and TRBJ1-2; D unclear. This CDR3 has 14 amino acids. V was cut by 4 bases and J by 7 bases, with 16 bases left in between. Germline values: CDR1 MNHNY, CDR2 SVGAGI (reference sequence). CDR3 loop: CASSLVGSGSGYTF. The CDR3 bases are TGTGCCAGCAGTTTGGTCGGTTCGGGGAGTGGCTACACCTTC.

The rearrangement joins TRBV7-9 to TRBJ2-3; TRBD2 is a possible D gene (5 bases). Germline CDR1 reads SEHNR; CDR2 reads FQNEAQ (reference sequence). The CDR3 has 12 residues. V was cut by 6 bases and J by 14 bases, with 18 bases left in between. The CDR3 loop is CASSLGYGMAYF. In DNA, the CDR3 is TGTGCCAGCAGTCTAGGGTACGGGATGGCGTATTTT.

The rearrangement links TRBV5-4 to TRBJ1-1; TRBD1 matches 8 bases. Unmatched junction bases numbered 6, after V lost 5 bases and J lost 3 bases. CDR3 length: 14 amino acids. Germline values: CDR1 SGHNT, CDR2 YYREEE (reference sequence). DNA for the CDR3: TGTGCCAGCAGTTATCCGGACAGGGACACTGAAGCTTTCTTT. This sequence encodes CASSYPDRDTEAFF.

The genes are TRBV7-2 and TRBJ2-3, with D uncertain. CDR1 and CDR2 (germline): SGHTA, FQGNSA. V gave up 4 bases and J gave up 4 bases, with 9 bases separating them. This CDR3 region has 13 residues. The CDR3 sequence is CASSYLYSDTQYF. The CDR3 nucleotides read TGTGCCAGCAGCTACCTCTATTCAGATACGCAGTATTTT.

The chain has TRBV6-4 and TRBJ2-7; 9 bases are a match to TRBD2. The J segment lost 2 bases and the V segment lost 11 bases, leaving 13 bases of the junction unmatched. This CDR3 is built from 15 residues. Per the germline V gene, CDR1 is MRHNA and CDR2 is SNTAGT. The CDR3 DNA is TGTGCCCGAGCCCGCCTAGCGGGGATAACCTACGAGCAGTACTTC. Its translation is CARARLAGITYEQYF.

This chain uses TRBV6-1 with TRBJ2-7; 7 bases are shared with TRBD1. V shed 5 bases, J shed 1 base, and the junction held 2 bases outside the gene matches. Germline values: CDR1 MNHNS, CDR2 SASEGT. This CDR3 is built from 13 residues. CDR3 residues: CASSQTGSYEQYF. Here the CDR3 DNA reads TGTGCCAGCAGTCAGACAGGGTCCTACGAGCAGTACTTC.

CDR3 sequence reads: CASSIDRDRVGGYTF. The CDR3, as DNA: TGTGCCAGTAGTATCGACCGGGACAGGGTCGGTGGCTACACCTTC. V gene TRBV19 combines with J gene TRBJ1-2, with 9 bases fitting TRBD1. J was trimmed by 7 bases and V by 3 bases; bases with no gene match: 9. CDR3 length: 15 residues. Germline loops: CDR1 LNHDA, CDR2 SQIVND (reference sequence).

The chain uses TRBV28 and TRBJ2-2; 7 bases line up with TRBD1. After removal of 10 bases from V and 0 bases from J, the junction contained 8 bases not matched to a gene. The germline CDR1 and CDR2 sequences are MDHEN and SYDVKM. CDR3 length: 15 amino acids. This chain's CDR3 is CAIPVDRANTGELFF. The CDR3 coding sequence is TGTGCCATTCCTGTCGACAGGGCGAACACCGGGGAGCTGTTTTTT.

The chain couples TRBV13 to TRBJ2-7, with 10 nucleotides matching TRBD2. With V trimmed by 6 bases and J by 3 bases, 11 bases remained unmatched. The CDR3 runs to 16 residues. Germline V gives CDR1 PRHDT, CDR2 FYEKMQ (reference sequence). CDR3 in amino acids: CASRNKGSGGSYEQYF. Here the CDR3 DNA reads TGTGCCAGCAGAAATAAGGGTAGCGGGGGGAGCTACGAGCAGTACTTC.

The CDR3 nucleotides are TGTGCCAGCAGCTTAGAGGGACAGTCTAATGAAAAACTGTTTTTT. Protein sequence: CASSLEGQSNEKLFF. The chain employs TRBV7-9 and TRBJ1-4; 7 nucleotides line up with TRBD1. The CDR3 sequence is 15 residues long. The V gene end was trimmed by 1 base and the J gene end by 3 bases; junction bases not matched to a gene: 2. The germline CDR1 and CDR2 sequences are SEHNR and FQNEAQ (reference sequence).

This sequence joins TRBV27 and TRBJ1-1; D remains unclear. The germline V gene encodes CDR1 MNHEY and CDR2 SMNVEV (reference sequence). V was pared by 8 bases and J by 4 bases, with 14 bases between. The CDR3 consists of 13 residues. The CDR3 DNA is TGTGCCAGCGGTGGGAGGTGGAGCACTGAAGCTTTCTTT. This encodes CASGGRWSTEAFF.

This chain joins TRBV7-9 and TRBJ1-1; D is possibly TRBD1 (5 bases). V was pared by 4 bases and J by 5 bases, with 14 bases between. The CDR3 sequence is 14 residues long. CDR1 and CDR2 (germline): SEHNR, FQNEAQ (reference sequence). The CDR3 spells CASSSMQGGTEAFF. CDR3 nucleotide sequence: TGTGCCAGCAGCTCGATGCAGGGAGGTACTGAAGCTTTCTTT.

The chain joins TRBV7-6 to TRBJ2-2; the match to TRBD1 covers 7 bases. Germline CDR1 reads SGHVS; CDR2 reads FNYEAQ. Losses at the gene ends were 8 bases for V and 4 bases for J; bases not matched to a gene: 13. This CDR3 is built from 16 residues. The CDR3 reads CASATLQGKFTGELFF. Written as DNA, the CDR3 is TGTGCCAGCGCCACCCTACAGGGGAAATTCACCGGGGAGCTGTTTTTT.